These 27 T cell receptor beta chains were all obtained from the same sample, sequenced in a study of control samples from healthy donors and cancer patients. Sequencing was performed with immunoSEQ multiplex PCR; in TCRdb, only in-frame clones are kept and a portion is missing. The data contain over 120,000 clones, 85% to 95% of them singletons. The specimen sequenced was PBMCs. Source of these receptors: a man in his 60s with colorectal cancer.

V is TRBV5-1 and J is TRBJ1-1; D perhaps matches TRBD1 (6 bases). The length of the CDR3 is 15 residues. CDR1 is SGHRS, CDR2 YFSETQ, per germline. Between the trimmed V and J ends, which lost 4 bases and 1 base, there was a span of 14 bases. Here the CDR3 reads CASSARTGSNTEAFF. For the CDR3, the DNA is TGCGCCAGCAGCGCACGAACAGGGTCGAACACTGAAGCTTTCTTT.

The chain joins TRBV28 to TRBJ1-1; 9 nucleotides align to TRBD1. V lost 5 bases, J lost 3 bases, and 10 bases stayed unmatched. Germline V gene data show CDR1 as MDHEN and CDR2 as SYDVKM. The CDR3 is made up of 16 amino acids. The DNA of the CDR3 is TGTGCCAGCAGTAGCGGACAGGGGCCACCCTACACTGAAGCTTTCTTT. Protein sequence: CASSSGQGPPYTEAFF.

The chain employs TRBV6-5 and TRBJ2-7; D unresolved. Germline V gene sequence: CDR1 MNHEY, CDR2 SVGAGI. The CDR3 covers 14 residues. V was cut by 0 bases and J by 4 bases, with 10 bases left in between. CDR3 sequence reads: CASSYSGNEYEQYF. The CDR3 DNA follows: TGTGCCAGCAGTTACTCGGGGAATGAGTACGAGCAGTACTTC.

This chain uses TRBV6-5 with TRBJ1-1, with TRBD1 as a possible D gene (5 bases). The ends were cut back, 5 bases at V and 4 bases at J, with 11 bases in the middle. The CDR3 is made up of 13 amino acids. Germline assignment: CDR1 MNHEY and CDR2 SVGAGI. This CDR3 is CASSRDGGTEAFF. The CDR3 DNA sequence: TGTGCCAGCAGTAGGGACGGTGGCACTGAAGCTTTCTTT.

The CDR3 DNA reads as TGCGCCAGCAGCTTTAGGGGGGCGACAGATACGCAGTATTTT. As protein: CASSFRGATDTQYF. The chain joins TRBV5-1 to TRBJ2-3, with D possibly called TRBD1 or TRBD2 (6 bases each). The CDR3 is made up of 14 amino acids. The V end was cut by 2 bases, the J end by 3 bases, with 10 bases between. From germline, CDR1 is SGHRS and CDR2 YFSETQ.

This chain connects TRBV28 to TRBJ2-3, with no clear D. The germline CDR1 and CDR2 sequences are MDHEN and SYDVKM. Trimming cost V 3 bases and J 3 bases, with 13 bases left between them. The CDR3 consists of 15 residues. This CDR3 is CASSFRPLGTDTQYF. The CDR3 nucleotides are TGTGCCAGCAGTTTTCGGCCCCTGGGGACAGATACGCAGTATTTT.

The chain combines TRBV24-1 with TRBJ2-1; D is perhaps TRBD2 (7 bases). The CDR3 runs to 17 residues. With 2 bases removed from V and 0 bases from J, the gap between germline ends came to 13 bases. Germline V lookup: CDR1 KGHDR, CDR2 SFDVKD. The CDR3 DNA reads as TGTGCCACCAGTGATTCACCCGGGGGGCCCTCCTACAATGAGCAGTTCTTC. Its translation is CATSDSPGGPSYNEQFF.

This clone was found once. The chain couples TRBV7-2 to TRBJ2-7; tentatively, D is TRBD1 (6 bases). Deletions cut 6 bases from V and 6 bases from J, with 12 bases between. CDR3 length: 12 residues. CDR1 is SGHTA and CDR2 is FQGNSA in the germline V gene. The CDR3 sequence: CASSSGVGEQYF. CDR3 sequence (DNA): TGTGCCAGCAGTTCAGGGGTGGGCGAGCAGTACTTC. The full variable domain, in which reference TRBV7-2 and TRBJ2-7 provide the parts outside the CDR3, is GAGVSQSPSNKVTEKGKDVELRCDPISGHTALYWYRQSLGQGLEFLIYFQGNSAPDKSGLPSDRFSAERTGGSVSTLTIQRTQQEDSAVYLCASSSGVGEQYFGPGTRLTVT.

This chain links TRBV3-1 (or the pseudogene TRBV3-2) with TRBJ1-2; 7 bases fit TRBD1. The CDR3 is made up of 15 amino acids. From germline, CDR1 is LGHDT and CDR2 YNNKEL (reference sequence). Trimming at V came to 7 bases and at J to 8 bases, leaving 16 bases not matched to a gene. CDR3 residues: CASTTQGRSGGGYTF. In DNA, the CDR3 is TGTGCCAGCACCACACAGGGGCGCTCTGGGGGCGGCTACACCTTC.

The V and J genes are TRBV6-2 or TRBV6-3 and TRBJ1-2; D perhaps matches TRBD1 (5 bases). Germline V CDR1 and CDR2: MNHEY, SVGEGT. V dropped 5 bases and J dropped 6 bases, with 10 bases sitting between them. CDR3 length equals 12 residues. The CDR3 spells CASSDDSDGYTF. The CDR3 nucleotides are TGTGCCAGCAGTGACGACAGTGATGGCTACACCTTC.

V gene TRBV6-5 combines with J gene TRBJ1-6, with 7 bases matching TRBD1. Unmatched junction bases numbered 4, after V lost 8 bases and J lost 6 bases. CDR3 length: 13 residues. CDR1 is MNHEY and CDR2 is SVGAGI in the germline V gene. DNA for the CDR3: TGTGCCAGCGGGACAGTCTTTAATTCACCCCTCCACTTT. Protein product: CASGTVFNSPLHF.

V and J are TRBV5-6 and TRBJ2-6; a possible D gene is TRBD1 (6 bases). Germline values: CDR1 SGHDT, CDR2 YYEEEE. Trimming stripped 6 bases from V and 3 bases from J, with 10 bases between. This CDR3 spans 14 amino acids. CDR3 loop: CASNRDSGANVLTF. CDR3 DNA sequence: TGTGCCAGCAACAGGGATAGTGGGGCCAACGTCCTGACTTTC.

This chain links TRBV7-9 with TRBJ2-1; D perhaps matches TRBD2 (6 bases). Germline CDR1 and CDR2: SEHNR and FQNEAQ (reference sequence). The CDR3 length is 14 residues. Trimming left V 5 bases short and J 6 bases short, with 14 bases between. CDR3 sequence reads: CASSPSGRLNEQFF. The CDR3 bases are TGTGCCAGCAGCCCGAGTGGGAGGCTCAATGAGCAGTTCTTC. Full variable domain (missing parts from reference TRBV7-9 and TRBJ2-1): DTGVSQNPRHKITKRGQNVTFRCDPISEHNRLYWYRQTLGQGPEFLTYFQNEAQLEKSRLLSDRFSAERPKGSFSTLEIQRTEQGDSAMYLCASSPSGRLNEQFFGPGTRLTVL.

The chain links TRBV28 to TRBJ2-7; 7 bases align to TRBD2. The CDR3 consists of 16 residues. Germline-derived CDR1 and CDR2 are MDHEN and SYDVKM. With 3 bases clipped from V and 8 bases from J, the junction kept 16 bases outside the gene matches. The CDR3 bases are TGTGCCAGCAGTTTGGCTAGAGTATATGGGAGGGCCCAGCAGTACTTC. This translates into CASSLARVYGRAQQYF.

The chain employs TRBV19 and TRBJ1-1, with a weak D call TRBD1 (5 bases). V was clipped by 0 bases and J by 4 bases, with 27 bases between them. CDR1 is LNHDA and CDR2 is SQIVND in the germline V gene (reference sequence). The length of the CDR3 is 20 residues. DNA of the CDR3: TGTGCCAGTAGTATAGACCTTCCAAAGAGGCCGGAAGGGGTAGGCACTGAAGCTTTCTTT. Residues: CASSIDLPKRPEGVGTEAFF.

The chain uses TRBV5-1 and TRBJ2-3, with 7 nucleotides matching TRBD1. Germline values: CDR1 SGHRS, CDR2 YFSETQ. Germline trimming cut 0 bases from V and 1 base from J; bases unmatched to any gene: 5. The CDR3 runs 16 residues. The DNA for the CDR3 is TGCGCCAGCAGCTTGGGGGACAGCTGGGGCACAGATACGCAGTATTTT. Translated, it gives CASSLGDSWGTDTQYF. The full variable domain, in which reference TRBV5-1 and TRBJ2-3 provide the parts outside the CDR3, is KAGVTQTPRYLIKTRGQQVTLSCSPISGHRSVSWYQQTPGQGLQFLFEYFSETQRNKGNFPGRFSGRQFSNSRSEMNVSTLELGDSALYLCASSLGDSWGTDTQYFGPGTRLTVL.

This chain connects TRBV7-2 to TRBJ2-1; 8 nucleotides agree with TRBD2. Germline V gene data show CDR1 as SGHTA and CDR2 as FQGNSA. This CDR3 region has 17 residues. J was trimmed by 2 bases and V by 0 bases; bases with no gene match: 6. The CDR3 reads CASSLAILRGAYNEQFF. CDR3 coding DNA: TGTGCCAGCAGCTTAGCGATCTTGCGGGGGGCCTACAATGAGCAGTTCTTC.

The CDR3 sequence is CASSQGQGNYGYTF. The DNA of the CDR3 is TGTGCCAGCAGCCAAGGACAGGGAAACTATGGCTACACCTTC. V and J are TRBV3-1 (or the pseudogene TRBV3-2) and TRBJ1-2; 7 bases fit TRBD1. V lost 1 base to trimming and J lost 2 bases; unmatched junction nucleotides: 1. The germline CDR1 and CDR2 sequences are LGHDT and YNNKEL (reference sequence). The CDR3 contains 14 residues.

The chain recombines TRBV5-1 with TRBJ1-1; D is undetermined. Trimming shortened V by 8 bases and J by 5 bases, and 22 bases separated the two germline ends. The CDR3 sequence is 15 residues long. CDR1 and CDR2 (germline): SGHRS, YFSETQ. The CDR3 protein is CASTISGDPRTEAFF. DNA for the CDR3: TGCGCCAGTACGATTAGTGGGGATCCGAGGACTGAAGCTTTCTTT.

The CDR3 reads CASSEAGRISYEQYF. CDR3 sequence (DNA): TGCGCCAGCAGCGAGGCAGGGAGAATATCCTACGAGCAGTACTTC. The chain employs TRBV5-1 and TRBJ2-7; D might be TRBD1 or TRBD2, each matching 5 bases. The CDR3 is made up of 15 amino acids. Trimming took 4 bases from V and 1 from J, leaving 15 bases between them. CDR1 and CDR2 from the germline V gene are SGHRS and YFSETQ.

The gene calls are TRBV2 and TRBJ2-7; TRBD1 aligns across 9 bases. The CDR3 has 14 amino acids. Germline assignment: CDR1 SNHLY and CDR2 FYNNEI. Trimming removed 4 bases from V and 1 base from J; junction bases left unmatched: 2. The CDR3 region has the DNA TGTGCCAGCAGTGGGGGACAGGGTTCCTACGAGCAGTACTTC. It codes for CASSGGQGSYEQYF.

J is TRBJ1-1 and V is TRBV23-1; D is possibly TRBD1 (6 bases). TRBV23-1 is sorted into the ORF group, with uncertain function. The CDR3 has 15 residues. V was trimmed by 4 bases and J by 7 bases, leaving 19 bases between them. The CDR3: CASSPPGVEEGEAFF. CDR3 bases: TGCGCCAGCAGTCCACCAGGGGTAGAGGAAGGTGAAGCTTTCTTT.

The chain is built from TRBV25-1 and TRBJ2-2; tentative D call: TRBD2 (6 bases). V was cut by 4 bases and J by 1 base, with 19 bases left in between. Germline V lookup: CDR1 MGHDK, CDR2 SYGVNS. The CDR3 has 18 amino acids. CDR3 sequence (DNA): TGTGCCAGCAGTGGGCGGGGTTCCGGGACTCTGAACACCGGGGAGCTGTTTTTT. The encoded protein is CASSGRGSGTLNTGELFF.

This chain connects TRBV13 to TRBJ1-5; 8 positions agree with TRBD1. Germline loops: CDR1 PRHDT, CDR2 FYEKMQ (reference sequence). The CDR3 loop spans 18 amino acids. The V gene end was trimmed by 1 base and the J gene end by 0 bases; junction bases not matched to a gene: 8. Here the CDR3 DNA reads TGTGCCAGCAGCTTAGTATTTTCGGACAGGGATAGCAATCAGCCCCAGCATTTT. As protein: CASSLVFSDRDSNQPQHF.

In DNA, the CDR3 is TGTGCCAGCAGTTTGAGGATAAATGAAGCTTTCTTT. Translated, it gives CASSLRINEAFF. This chain links TRBV12-3 or TRBV12-4 with TRBJ1-1, with D unclear. The CDR3 is 12 residues long. Trimming cost V 3 bases and J 7 bases, with 9 bases left between them.

The rearrangement joins TRBV2 to TRBJ2-7, with a possible D match to TRBD2 (6 bases). Germline CDR1 reads SNHLY; CDR2 reads FYNNEI. With 4 bases removed from V and 1 base from J, the gap between germline ends came to 14 bases. The CDR3 has 15 residues. The CDR3 DNA follows: TGTGCCAGCAGTGGACTAGGAGACAGATCCTACGAGCAGTACTTC. It is translated as CASSGLGDRSYEQYF.

The chain employs TRBV18 and TRBJ1-2; tentative D call: TRBD1 (5 bases). The CDR3 has 13 amino acids. Trimming cost V 3 bases and J 8 bases, with 13 bases left between them. Germline CDR1 and CDR2: KGHSH and LQKENI. The CDR3 DNA reads TGTGCCAGCTCACCGGAACAGGCTTGGGGCTACACCTTC. It specifies CASSPEQAWGYTF.